This T cell receptor beta chain originates from a study of Graves' ophthalmopathy and Graves' hyperthyroidism. This CDR3 spans 15 amino acids. With 0 bases removed from V and 4 bases from J, the gap between germline ends came to 13 bases. Germline values: CDR1 SGHDT, CDR2 YYEEEE. Recruitment covered hyperthyroidism patients aged 18 to 65 whose new diagnosis was of under 2 months' duration. Among the exclusions were patients with other autoimmune diseases, uncontrolled infections, pregnancy or lactation. Orbital computed tomography, thyroid ultrasound, TRAb, serum thyroxine and clinical symptoms formed the basis of diagnosis. This clonotype came up many times. Its antigen is as yet unknown. From RNA, the CDR3 regions of TCR beta chains were amplified and sequenced. First-round RT-PCR relied on HTBI primers, and a second-round multiplex PCR came next. Each CDR3 protein gets one entry after TCRdb re-called the multiplex PCR reads with MiXCR. The table includes roughly 600,000 distinct CDR3 sequences, 35% to 45% detected once.

Study-level findings and limits: Blood contained most expanded thyroid clonotypes exceeding 0.001 frequency.

The chain uses TRBV5-6 and TRBJ2-5; the D is unclear. The source material was peripheral blood or thyroid tissue (not recorded which). The sequence derives from an adult man with Graves' hyperthyroidism. The CDR3 DNA reads as TGTGCCAGCAGCTTGGGGGGATGGCAAGGAGAGACCCAGTACTTC. Amino acid sequence: CASSLGGWQGETQYF. The full variable domain, completed using reference TRBV5-6 and TRBJ2-5, is DAGVTQSPTHLIKTRGQQVTLRCSPKSGHDTVSWYQQALGQGPQFIFQYYEEEERQRGNFPDRFSGHQFPNYSSELNVNALLLGDSALYLCASSLGGWQGETQYFGPGTRLLVL.